A single sample is the source of the 23 T cell receptor beta chains below, sequenced in a study of radiotherapy plus CTLA-4 blockade in lung cancer. This table comes from immunoSEQ multiplex PCR, and its TCRdb copy is limited to in-frame clones, with some not included. The sample records about 98,000 clones, approximately 85% being singletons. The sample here was peripheral blood, taken from a patient treated with radiotherapy plus ipilimumab. These receptors all stem from a human donor with non-small cell lung cancer who had a partial response to radiotherapy plus ipilimumab.

In its sample, this clone was seen a few times. The rearrangement uses TRBV4-1 and TRBJ2-3; 14 bases agree with TRBD2. Trimming cost V 2 bases and J 3 bases; bases outside gene matches: 13. The CDR3 runs to 20 residues. Per the germline V gene, CDR1 is MGHRA and CDR2 is YSYEKL. The CDR3 DNA is TGCGCCAGCAGCCAACCGGGACTAGCGGGAGTGAAGTTGTCGACAGATACGCAGTATTTT. It encodes CASSQPGLAGVKLSTDTQYF.

This clone was counted between two and nine times. The chain is built from TRBV6-5 and TRBJ2-5; TRBD2 is a possible D gene (6 bases). This CDR3 region has 15 residues. V shed 7 bases and J shed 3 bases, with 18 bases lying between them. CDR1 and CDR2 from the germline V gene are MNHEY and SVGAGI. This CDR3 reads CASTLGGADKETQYF. The CDR3 nucleotides are TGTGCCAGCACCCTGGGAGGAGCCGATAAAGAGACCCAGTACTTC.

CDR3 residues: CASSLSTYEQYF. The CDR3 nucleotides read TGTGCCAGCAGCTTATCCACCTACGAGCAGTACTTC. V gene TRBV7-9 combines with J gene TRBJ2-7; no firm D call. The length of the CDR3 is 12 residues. Deletions cut 2 bases from V and 2 bases from J, with 4 bases between. Germline V lookup: CDR1 SEHNR, CDR2 FQNEAQ (reference sequence).

This clone was seen a few times. The V gene is TRBV2, the J gene TRBJ2-7; 10 bases are a match to TRBD2. Germline V gene data show CDR1 as SNHLY and CDR2 as FYNNEI. The CDR3 is 14 amino acids. J gave up 4 bases and V 5 bases, and 5 bases lay outside the gene matches. CDR3 amino acids: CASSILAGEYEQYF. CDR3 bases: TGTGCCAGCAGTATCCTAGCGGGAGAATACGAGCAGTACTTC.

This clone was seen just once. The CDR3 DNA reads as TGCGCCAGCTCGGGGGGAGGGGTTCTGAACACTGAAGCTTTCTTT. Protein product: CASSGGGVLNTEAFF. The rearrangement joins TRBV10-2 to TRBJ1-1; a possible D gene is TRBD1 (5 bases). The CDR3 length is 15 residues. Germline CDR1 reads WSHSY; CDR2 reads SAAADI. The ends were cut back, 8 bases at V and 0 bases at J, with 16 bases in the middle.

V and J are TRBV27 and TRBJ2-2, with D perhaps TRBD1 (5 bases). This CDR3 has 15 residues. Germline V gene data show CDR1 as MNHEY and CDR2 as SMNVEV (reference sequence). V was cut by 2 bases and J by 2 bases, with 9 bases left in between. Written as DNA, the CDR3 is TGTGCCAGCAGTTTAGGGCAGGGAAACACCGGGGAGCTGTTTTTT. It yields the protein CASSLGQGNTGELFF.

The chain combines TRBV28 with TRBJ2-7; TRBD2 aligns across 11 bases. Germline trimming cut 7 bases from V and 3 bases from J; bases unmatched to any gene: 2. CDR3 length equals 13 residues. Germline V gives CDR1 MDHEN, CDR2 SYDVKM. DNA for the CDR3: TGTGCCAGCACGACTAGCGGGAACTACGAGCAGTACTTC. This sequence encodes CASTTSGNYEQYF. The entire variable domain, with the rest obtained from reference TRBV28 and TRBJ2-7, is as follows: DVKVTQSSRYLVKRTGEKVFLECVQDMDHENMFWYRQDPGLGLRLIYFSYDVKMKEKGDIPEGYSVSREKKERFSLILESASTNQTSMYLCASTTSGNYEQYFGPGTRLTVT.

This chain links TRBV10-3 with TRBJ1-3; tentatively, D is TRBD1 (6 bases). Germline values: CDR1 ENHRY, CDR2 SYGVKD. The V and J ends lost 6 bases and 5 bases respectively, with 8 bases between them. The CDR3 extends over 12 amino acids. The CDR3 spells CAISRDRNTIYF. CDR3 in DNA: TGTGCCATCAGCCGGGACAGAAACACCATATATTTT.

The V call is TRBV5-1, the J call TRBJ2-7; 7 bases agree with TRBD2. CDR3 length: 16 residues. The J segment lost 3 bases and the V segment lost 0 bases, leaving 9 bases of the junction unmatched. Germline V gives CDR1 SGHRS, CDR2 YFSETQ. CDR3 bases: TGCGCCAGCAGCTTGGCCGAGGCTAGCGGAGGCTACGAGCAGTACTTC. Protein sequence: CASSLAEASGGYEQYF. Using reference TRBV5-1 and TRBJ2-7 for the parts outside the CDR3, the full variable domain is KAGVTQTPRYLIKTRGQQVTLSCSPISGHRSVSWYQQTPGQGLQFLFEYFSETQRNKGNFPGRFSGRQFSNSRSEMNVSTLELGDSALYLCASSLAEASGGYEQYFGPGTRLTVT.

The chain uses TRBV10-3 and TRBJ2-1; 14 nucleotides line up with TRBD2. Germline trimming cut 6 bases from V and 4 bases from J; bases unmatched to any gene: 17. Germline V gene data show CDR1 as ENHRY and CDR2 as SYGVKD. The CDR3 has 20 amino acids. The CDR3 is CAISQPPGTSGGNMYNEQFF. The CDR3 bases are TGTGCCATCAGCCAACCCCCCGGGACTAGCGGGGGAAATATGTACAATGAGCAGTTCTTC.

The chain couples TRBV6-5 to TRBJ2-7, with TRBD1 identical over 8 bases. V shed 8 bases and J 4 bases; nucleotides not matched to a gene: 13. This CDR3 comprises 15 residues. CDR1 and CDR2 from the germline V gene are MNHEY and SVGAGI. CDR3 in DNA: TGTGCCAGCCGTCCCCGGACAGGGTTCCAGTACGAGCAGTACTTC. Amino acid sequence: CASRPRTGFQYEQYF.

The chain joins TRBV19 to TRBJ2-2, with 12 bases aligning to TRBD2. Germline V CDR1 and CDR2: LNHDA, SQIVND (reference sequence). V shed 3 bases and J 5 bases; nucleotides not matched to a gene: 13. The CDR3 spans 19 residues. The CDR3, as DNA: TGTGCCAGTAGTATTCGGGCGCTAGCGGGAGGGCCAGGGACCGGGGAGCTGTTTTTT. It yields the protein CASSIRALAGGPGTGELFF.

This chain connects TRBV5-1 to TRBJ2-2; TRBD2 might be the D (7 bases). V lost 1 base and J 5 bases, leaving 18 bases between the germline ends. The CDR3 is 17 residues long. The germline CDR1 and CDR2 sequences are SGHRS and YFSETQ. The CDR3: CASSLRGGLGRTGELFF. CDR3 bases: TGCGCCAGCAGCTTGAGGGGGGGCTTGGGTCGAACCGGGGAGCTGTTTTTT.

V usage is TRBV18 and J usage is TRBJ2-3; 8 bases match TRBD2. Germline V lookup: CDR1 KGHSH, CDR2 LQKENI. The trim removed 5 bases at V and 2 bases at J, leaving 6 bases unmatched. CDR3 length equals 15 residues. The CDR3 DNA sequence: TGTGCCAGCTCAGTTGGGACTAGTTCCACAGATACGCAGTATTTT. Amino acid sequence: CASSVGTSSTDTQYF.

V gene TRBV7-3 combines with J gene TRBJ2-2; TRBD2 might be the D (6 bases). The V and J ends lost 2 bases and 6 bases respectively, with 7 bases between them. This CDR3 comprises 13 residues. CDR1 SGHTA and CDR2 FQGTGA come from the germline V gene. For the CDR3, the DNA is TGTGCCAGCAGCTTACCGGGGGCCGGGGAGCTGTTTTTT. Residues: CASSLPGAGELFF.

The rearrangement uses TRBV19 and TRBJ1-1; unclear D gene. Germline CDR1 is LNHDA and CDR2 is SQIVND (reference sequence). Trimming removed 2 bases from V and 6 bases from J, with 7 bases in between. The CDR3 is 12 amino acids. DNA for the CDR3: TGTGCCAGTAGTATATTCGGGGCTGAAGCTTTCTTT. This gives the protein CASSIFGAEAFF.

The rearrangement joins TRBV5-1 to TRBJ2-1, with 9 bases matching TRBD2. This CDR3 region has 16 residues. CDR1 SGHRS and CDR2 YFSETQ come from the germline V gene. V shed 5 bases and J 10 bases; nucleotides not matched to a gene: 16. The CDR3 reads CASRQNARGGRVEQFF. CDR3 bases: TGCGCCAGCAGACAAAACGCACGAGGCGGGAGGGTCGAGCAGTTCTTC.

This clone has just a few counts. V is TRBV5-4 and J is TRBJ2-5, with D tentatively TRBD1 (5 bases). Germline CDR1 reads SGHNT; CDR2 reads YYREEE (reference sequence). The CDR3 sequence is 14 residues long. V lost 2 bases and J 2 bases, leaving 10 bases between the germline ends. As DNA, the CDR3 is TGTGCCAGCAGCTTCAGGGCCACACAAGAGACCCAGTACTTC. Encoded protein: CASSFRATQETQYF.

V and J are TRBV7-9 and TRBJ1-1, with no clear D. Germline lookup yields CDR1 SEHNR and CDR2 FQNEAQ (reference sequence). V was pared by 1 base and J by 5 bases, with 11 bases between. The CDR3 covers 14 residues. The CDR3 DNA follows: TGTGCCAGCAGCTTAGGATATAGGAGGACTGAAGCTTTCTTT. Its protein product is CASSLGYRRTEAFF.

The rearrangement uses TRBV30 and TRBJ2-7, with D possibly TRBD2 on 6 matching bases. V lost 2 bases to trimming and J lost 5 bases, with 13 bases between them. There are 13 residues in the CDR3. CDR1 and CDR2 from the germline V gene are GTSNPN and SVGIG (reference sequence). The CDR3: CAWSFKGGHEQYF. Here the CDR3 DNA reads TGTGCCTGGAGTTTTAAGGGAGGCCACGAGCAGTACTTC.

The chain employs TRBV19 and TRBJ1-5; TRBD1 aligns across 8 bases. CDR1 is LNHDA and CDR2 is SQIVND in the germline V gene (reference sequence). The CDR3 loop spans 15 amino acids. Losses at the gene ends were 5 bases for V and 7 bases for J; bases not matched to a gene: 10. The DNA for the CDR3 is TGTGCCAGTAGTTTCTGGACAGGGCCAGAGCAGCCCCAGCATTTT. This encodes CASSFWTGPEQPQHF.

The V gene is TRBV7-3, the J gene TRBJ2-2; D is unclear. The CDR3 runs 14 residues. Germline CDR1 is SGHTA and CDR2 is FQGTGA. Deletions cut 3 bases from V and 1 base from J, with 6 bases between. This CDR3 reads CASSFFVNTGELFF. The CDR3 nucleotides are TGTGCCAGCAGCTTTTTCGTGAACACCGGGGAGCTGTTTTTT. Using reference TRBV7-3 and TRBJ2-2 for the parts outside the CDR3, the full variable domain is GAGVSQTPSNKVTEKGKYVELRCDPISGHTALYWYRQSLGQGPEFLIYFQGTGAADDSGLPNDRFFAVRPEGSVSTLKIQRTERGDSAVYLCASSFFVNTGELFFGEGSRLTVL.

The gene calls are TRBV9 and TRBJ2-7; 7 positions agree with TRBD1. V dropped 3 bases and J dropped 0; count of bases not matched to a gene: 3. The CDR3 extends over 14 amino acids. Looked up from germline, CDR1 is SGDLS and CDR2 is YYNGEE. For the CDR3, the DNA is TGTGCCAGCAGCGCACGGGACAGCTCCTACGAGCAGTACTTC. It specifies CASSARDSSYEQYF. Variable domain in full (rest from reference TRBV9 and TRBJ2-7): DSGVTQTPKHLITATGQRVTLRCSPRSGDLSVYWYQQSLDQGLQFLIQYYNGEERAKGNILERFSAQQFPDLHSELNLSSLELGDSALYFCASSARDSSYEQYFGPGTRLTVT.